These 25 T cell receptor beta chains were sequenced from one sample in a study of CD8 T cells in Susac syndrome. Random hexamers served to reverse transcribe roughly 0.5 to 1 ug RNA. TCRdb re-analysed the immunoSEQ multiplex PCR reads in MiXCR, keeping a single row per CDR3 protein. The table lists about 210,000 distinct CDR3 sequences, 95% of them singletons. Sequencing input: CD4+ T cells from PBMCs. These receptor sequences come from a human donor with multiple sclerosis.

The chain combines TRBV20-1 with TRBJ2-1, with TRBD2 identical over 7 bases. The CDR3 contains 12 residues. Germline CDR1 reads DFQATT; CDR2 reads SNEGSKA (reference sequence). J lost 7 bases, V lost 6 bases, and 6 bases had no gene match. CDR3 residues: CSAAGLLNEQFF. CDR3 coding DNA: TGCAGTGCCGCGGGACTACTGAATGAGCAGTTCTTC.

The CDR3 protein is CASSQDSGKEQFF. As DNA, the CDR3 is TGTGCCAGCAGCCAAGATTCTGGCAAAGAGCAGTTCTTC. The chain links TRBV4-2 to TRBJ2-1; D is ambiguous. CDR1 is LGHNA and CDR2 is YNFKEQ in the germline V gene. The CDR3 covers 13 residues. Trimming removed 0 bases from V and 10 bases from J, with 10 bases in between.

The chain uses TRBV9 and TRBJ2-2; 11 bases are shared with TRBD1. The V and J ends lost 4 bases and 6 bases, in that order; junction bases with no gene match: 11. The CDR3 sequence is 17 residues long. Germline V CDR1 and CDR2: SGDLS, YYNGEE. CDR3 nucleotide sequence: TGTGCCAGCAGCCCCCACGGACAGGGGGCGTTATCCGGGGAGCTGTTTTTT. It encodes CASSPHGQGALSGELFF. Full variable domain (rest looked up from reference TRBV9 and TRBJ2-2): DSGVTQTPKHLITATGQRVTLRCSPRSGDLSVYWYQQSLDQGLQFLIQYYNGEERAKGNILERFSAQQFPDLHSELNLSSLELGDSALYFCASSPHGQGALSGELFFGEGSRLTVL.

Note on this clonotype: The limits of the CDR3 on the DNA are not certain, so only TCRdb's listed CDR3 is given. The V and J genes are TRBV27 and TRBJ2-7. Looked up from germline, CDR1 is MNHEY and CDR2 is SMNVEV (reference sequence). 15 amino acids form the CDR3, both terminal residues included. The CDR3 loop is CASSTSVRPSYEQYF.

The chain employs TRBV29-1 and TRBJ2-5, with a possible D match to TRBD1 (5 bases). CDR3 length: 12 residues. Between the trimmed V and J ends, which lost 6 bases and 5 bases, there was a span of 13 bases. The germline V gene encodes CDR1 SQVTM and CDR2 ANQGSEA. The CDR3 nucleotides are TGCAGCGTCCGCGCAGGGAAGGAGACCCAGTACTTC. Amino acid sequence: CSVRAGKETQYF.

The chain has TRBV3-1 and TRBJ2-3; D is undetermined. Trimming took off 0 bases at V and 2 bases at J, with 12 bases between the two ends. Per germline, CDR1 LGHDT and CDR2 YNNKEL (reference sequence). CDR3 length: 16 amino acids. The CDR3 DNA is TGTGCCAGCAGCCAAGAAATATTAAGACACACAGATACGCAGTATTTT. This gives the protein CASSQEILRHTDTQYF.

This chain links TRBV29-1 with TRBJ2-7; no definite D call. Trimming shortened V by 5 bases and J by 0 bases, and 26 bases separated the two germline ends. CDR3 size: 18 residues. CDR1 is SQVTM and CDR2 is ANQGSEA in the germline V gene. The CDR3 nucleotides are TGCAGCGTTCTCGGCCCCCCCAGTCGGCGACCGAACTCCTACGAGCAGTACTTC. Residues: CSVLGPPSRRPNSYEQYF.

CDR3 nucleotide sequence: TGTGCCAGCTCACACCGGGACAGGGTGGTCGGAGATACGCAGTATTTT. Translated: CASSHRDRVVGDTQYF. The genes are TRBV18 and TRBJ2-3; TRBD1 aligns across 9 bases. Germline CDR1 and CDR2: KGHSH and LQKENI. The junction had 10 bases not matched to a gene; V was cut back by 4 bases and J by 5 bases. CDR3 size: 16 residues.

This chain connects TRBV3-1 to TRBJ2-7; TRBD1 matches at 8 bases. The ends lost 2 bases at V and 3 bases at J; junction bases unmatched: 6. The CDR3 covers 15 residues. Germline CDR1 is LGHDT and CDR2 is YNNKEL (reference sequence). CDR3 protein: CASSQFPGQDYEQYF. The CDR3 DNA sequence: TGTGCCAGCAGCCAATTTCCGGGACAGGACTACGAGCAGTACTTC.

V usage is TRBV15 and J usage is TRBJ1-2; D not certain. The CDR3 is 15 amino acids. Germline CDR1 and CDR2: LNHNV and YYDKDF (reference sequence). Trimming removed 0 bases at V and 7 bases at J, with 15 bases between. The CDR3 DNA reads as TGTGCCACCAGCAGAGATCAGCGGGGAATTGGTGGCTACACCTTC. Protein sequence: CATSRDQRGIGGYTF.

This sequence joins TRBV9 and TRBJ2-1, with 8 bases lining up with TRBD2. V lost 4 bases to trimming and J lost 4 bases; unmatched junction nucleotides: 10. The CDR3 is 16 amino acids. The germline CDR1 and CDR2 sequences are SGDLS and YYNGEE. The CDR3 region is CASSPRLVAGYNEQFF. CDR3 nucleotides: TGTGCCAGCAGCCCTCGCTTGGTAGCGGGGTACAATGAGCAGTTCTTC.

The chain links TRBV5-1 to TRBJ2-1; TRBD2 matches at 9 bases. The CDR3 runs to 14 residues. In germline, CDR1 is SGHRS, CDR2 YFSETQ. V gave up 4 bases and J gave up 6 bases; unmatched junction bases: 5. Here the CDR3 DNA reads TGCGCCAGCAGCCCCTTAGCGGGGGTCAATGAGCAGTTCTTC. Encoded protein: CASSPLAGVNEQFF.

This chain links TRBV7-9 with TRBJ2-7, with D possibly matching TRBD2 (5 bases). The V end lost 8 bases, the J end lost 7 bases, and 15 bases lay between the germline ends. CDR1 and CDR2 from the germline V gene are SEHNR and FQNEAQ (reference sequence). The CDR3 contains 12 residues. The CDR3 DNA sequence: TGTGCCAGCGACGGACTGTCCCCGGAGCAGTACTTC. This encodes CASDGLSPEQYF.

The chain uses TRBV29-1 and TRBJ2-7; D possibly corresponds to TRBD2 (6 bases). Germline lookup yields CDR1 SQVTM and CDR2 ANQGSEA. The CDR3 is 13 amino acids. Trimming left V 4 bases short and J 0 bases short, with 10 bases between. CDR3 sequence reads: CSVGSGSSYEQYF. The CDR3 DNA reads TGCAGCGTTGGTTCCGGGAGCTCCTACGAGCAGTACTTC.

The chain joins TRBV24-1 to TRBJ2-5, with D maybe TRBD2 (7 bases). The CDR3 runs 15 residues. Germline loops: CDR1 KGHDR, CDR2 SFDVKD. V shed 4 bases and J shed 2 bases, with 13 bases lying between them. The CDR3: CATSDPGEGQETQYF. In DNA form, the CDR3 reads TGTGCCACCAGTGACCCAGGGGAGGGTCAAGAGACCCAGTACTTC.

J is TRBJ2-5 and V is TRBV5-6, with 8 bases fitting TRBD2. Trimming took 4 bases from V and 5 from J; bases not matched to a gene: 10. The CDR3 consists of 15 residues. Germline V gene lookup returns CDR1 SGHDT and CDR2 YYEEEE. CDR3 amino acids: CASSQAGLAQETQYF. The DNA for the CDR3 is TGTGCCAGCAGCCAGGCCGGACTAGCCCAGGAGACCCAGTACTTC.

This clonotype was seen just once. This sequence joins TRBV7-2 and TRBJ2-7, with D possibly being TRBD1 (5 bases). CDR1 and CDR2 from the germline V gene are SGHTA and FQGNSA. The germline V and J ends were trimmed by 5 bases and 6 bases, with 11 bases remaining between them. This CDR3 is 12 amino acids long. CDR3 DNA sequence: TGTGCCAGCAGCCTAACAAGGGGCGAGCAGTACTTC. Its protein product is CASSLTRGEQYF.

The gene calls are TRBV20-1 and TRBJ1-5; no firm D call. CDR1 DFQATT and CDR2 SNEGSKA come from the germline V gene (reference sequence). The CDR3 extends over 14 amino acids. V was trimmed by 5 bases and J by 3 bases, leaving 14 bases between them. The CDR3 protein is CSAGPGRINQPQHF. The DNA of the CDR3 is TGCAGTGCTGGCCCCGGACGGATCAATCAGCCCCAGCATTTT.

V and J are TRBV29-1 and TRBJ2-1, with 7 positions matching TRBD1. With 4 bases clipped from V and 2 bases from J, the junction kept 5 bases outside the gene matches. Germline-derived CDR1 and CDR2 are SQVTM and ANQGSEA. The CDR3 loop spans 14 amino acids. CDR3 protein: CSVVIRGPYNEQFF. The CDR3, as DNA: TGCAGCGTTGTCATTAGGGGGCCCTACAATGAGCAGTTCTTC.

In nucleotides, the CDR3 is TGTGCCAGCAGCTTAGCCGAGCGCTACGAGCAGTACTTC. Encoded protein: CASSLAERYEQYF. V usage is TRBV7-6 and J usage is TRBJ2-7; D unclear. V was pared by 0 bases and J by 3 bases, with 6 bases between. Per germline, CDR1 SGHVS and CDR2 FNYEAQ. The CDR3 consists of 13 residues.

The V gene is TRBV4-2, the J gene TRBJ2-7; 10 bases map to TRBD1. The CDR3 spans 15 residues. Germline V gene data show CDR1 as LGHNA and CDR2 as YNFKEQ. The V gene end was trimmed by 4 bases and the J gene end by 2 bases; junction bases not matched to a gene: 5. CDR3 amino acids: CASSRTGTGAYEQYF. CDR3 coding DNA: TGTGCCAGCAGCCGCACCGGGACAGGGGCCTACGAGCAGTACTTC.

The V and J genes are TRBV6-1 and TRBJ1-5, with no clear D. Germline CDR1 MNHNS, CDR2 SASEGT. The ends were cut back, 2 bases at V and 11 bases at J, with 7 bases in the middle. The CDR3 spans 11 residues. CDR3 region: CASSESRTQHF. CDR3 coding DNA: TGTGCCAGCAGTGAATCAAGGACCCAGCATTTT.

The rearrangement joins TRBV29-1 to TRBJ1-4; the D gene is possibly TRBD1 (5 bases). Trimming took 4 bases from V and 1 from J, leaving 10 bases between them. Germline V lookup: CDR1 SQVTM, CDR2 ANQGSEA. The CDR3 consists of 14 residues. The CDR3: CSVGWGITNEKLFF. In DNA form, the CDR3 reads TGCAGCGTTGGCTGGGGGATAACTAATGAAAAACTGTTTTTT.

The rearrangement uses TRBV2 and TRBJ2-7; D unresolved. The CDR3 contains 14 residues. Germline V gene sequence: CDR1 SNHLY, CDR2 FYNNEI. The ends were cut back, 3 bases at V and 3 bases at J, with 12 bases in the middle. DNA of the CDR3: TGTGCCAGCAGTGATCCTAGTAGATTCTACGAGCAGTACTTC. This codes for CASSDPSRFYEQYF.

The chain links TRBV4-2 to TRBJ1-2; TRBD1 is a possible D gene (5 bases). From germline, CDR1 is LGHNA and CDR2 YNFKEQ. Trimming stripped 1 base from V and 3 bases from J, with 12 bases between. This CDR3 comprises 15 residues. The CDR3, as DNA: TGTGCCAGCAGCCAAGCAGGGTCTTGGGACTATGGCTACACCTTC. Its translation: CASSQAGSWDYGYTF.